This TCR beta chain appears in the sequencing data of a study of T cell changes during pregnancy in multiple sclerosis. CDR1 and CDR2 from the germline V gene are PRHDT and FYEKMQ (reference sequence). V trimming: 5 bases; J trimming: 7 bases; junction bases outside the gene matches: 8. The CDR3 is made up of 14 amino acids. Here immunoSEQ multiplex PCR was the method, and the copy in TCRdb shows in-frame clones only, minus some. The sample shows about 49,000 clones, about 95% of them seen only once. This rearrangement joins TRBV13 to TRBJ2-1; 7 bases are shared with TRBD1. Sequencing used CD8+ T cells from peripheral blood mononuclear cells, obtained in the first trimester of pregnancy. This TCR came from a female donor with multiple sclerosis, enrolled in a pregnancy study. CDR3 nucleotides: TGTGCCAGCAGCGCCCGACAGGGCAAAAATGAGCAGTTCTTC. Its protein product is CASSARQGKNEQFF.